This T cell receptor beta chain was identified in a study of Graves' ophthalmopathy and Graves' hyperthyroidism. Study-level results: The authors also found most expanded thyroid clonotypes above 0.001 frequency in blood.

With respect to this clonotype: Its target is not known.

Scientists amplified the TCR beta CDR3 regions from RNA transcripts. Following a first-round RT-PCR that used HTBI primers, a second-round multiplex PCR was carried out. TCRdb independently ran MiXCR on the multiplex PCR reads; one entry per CDR3 protein. The sample consists of 560,000 or so distinct CDR3 sequences, under 45% of them appearing once. Germline CDR1 is DFQATT and CDR2 is SNEGSKA (reference sequence). Trimming took off 3 bases at V and 2 bases at J, with 26 bases between the two ends. This CDR3 contains 18 residues. The TCR sequence derives from an adult man with Graves' hyperthyroidism. The material sequenced was peripheral blood or thyroid tissue (not recorded which). The chain is built from TRBV20-1 and TRBJ2-7, with D tentatively TRBD1 (6 bases). The CDR3: CSARTGRNTEAGTYEQYF. CDR3 nucleotides: TGCAGTGCTAGGACAGGCAGGAACACTGAAGCAGGGACCTACGAGCAGTACTTC.